This T cell receptor beta chain appears in the sequencing data of a study of spatial heterogeneity in lung cancer. Background on the study: When available, follow-up PBMC samples taken a median of around 2 years after resection were sequenced. Alpha-chain sequences were consistently detected in smaller numbers than beta-chain sequences.

This clonotype was observed a few times. As yet, its antigen is unknown. MiXCR, applied by TCRdb to the 5' RACE reads, yields one record per CDR3 protein. This table has fewer than 100,000 distinct CDR3 sequences, less than 20% appearing once. Broader study findings: Relative to follow-up, resection was when ubiquitous expanded tumor TCRs appeared more in blood.

As to time point: blood at routine non-recurrence follow-up after resection. Whole RNA, which was extracted from tumor, nontumor lung tissue or frozen PBMC, was sequenced without any cell sorting. CDR3 length: 13 amino acids. V trimming: 9 bases; J trimming: 3 bases; junction bases outside the gene matches: 5. Germline V gene sequence: CDR1 SNHLY, CDR2 FYNNEI. This receptor was taken from a male donor with early-stage non-small cell lung cancer. The chain couples TRBV2 to TRBJ2-4; 7 nucleotides align to TRBD1. The material was PBMCs, obtained at follow-up. In DNA, the CDR3 is TGTGCCAGTGGAACAGGGGACAAAAACATTCAGTACTTC. It translates to CASGTGDKNIQYF.